The 9 T cell receptor beta chains in this list originate from one sample, sequenced in a study of shared clonotypes between healthy human individuals. The table came from immunoSEQ multiplex PCR; TCRdb's copy has only in-frame clones and leaves some out. The sample contains about 1.1 million clones, around three quarters of which appear only once. The sequencing sample was made of memory CD4+ T cells from PBMCs. As for subset: CD45RA-negative fraction. These receptors were obtained from a man aged 18 to 35 in good health. Some clones in this sample may be carry-over from other donors' samples.

The CDR3, as DNA: TGTGCCAGCTCTCCTACACTAGCGACGTACCAAGAGACCCAGTACTTC. This codes for CASSPTLATYQETQYF. The chain has TRBV18 and TRBJ2-5; 7 bases are a match to TRBD2. After removal of 6 bases from V and 0 bases from J, the junction contained 10 bases not matched to a gene. The CDR3 is 16 amino acids. CDR1 and CDR2 from the germline V gene are KGHSH and LQKENI.

The chain carries TRBV25-1 and TRBJ2-7; 8 bases are a match to TRBD2. CDR3 length: 17 residues. Losses at the gene ends were 3 bases for V and 1 base for J; bases not matched to a gene: 11. Per the germline V gene, CDR1 is MGHDK and CDR2 is SYGVNS. CDR3 in DNA: TGTGCCAGCAGTGACCAAGCGGGGGTGAGCGTATCCTACGAGCAGTACTTC. It yields the protein CASSDQAGVSVSYEQYF.

J is TRBJ1-4 and V is TRBV5-1, with a weak D call TRBD1 (6 bases). The V gene lost 1 base and the J gene lost 8 bases, with 15 bases spanning the gap. CDR1 and CDR2 (germline): SGHRS, YFSETQ. CDR3 length equals 15 residues. This chain's CDR3 is CASSLLAGEDEKLFF. The CDR3 DNA sequence: TGCGCCAGCAGCTTGTTGGCAGGGGAAGACGAAAAACTGTTTTTT.

The chain links TRBV5-5 to TRBJ1-1; 9 bases are a match to TRBD1. J was trimmed by 5 bases and V by 1 base; bases with no gene match: 3. CDR1 and CDR2 from the germline V gene are SGHKS and YYEKEE (reference sequence). The CDR3 covers 14 residues. The CDR3 coding sequence is TGTGCCAGCAGCTTGCGACAGGGGGGAACTGAAGCTTTCTTT. Translating gives CASSLRQGGTEAFF.

V usage is TRBV28 and J usage is TRBJ1-3; 9 bases line up with TRBD1. The CDR3 is 16 residues long. V was pared by 5 bases and J by 3 bases, with 8 bases of the junction left unmatched. In germline, CDR1 is MDHEN, CDR2 SYDVKM. The CDR3 sequence is CASSKTGGAGGNTIYF. The CDR3 DNA reads TGTGCCAGCAGTAAAACAGGGGGCGCGGGTGGAAACACCATATATTTT.

The V call is TRBV5-5, the J call TRBJ2-7, with D possibly matching TRBD2 (7 bases). The germline V gene encodes CDR1 SGHKS and CDR2 YYEKEE (reference sequence). CDR3 length equals 16 residues. V was shortened by 5 bases and J by 6 bases, with 24 bases between the two germline ends. CDR3 sequence: CASSSYRGGGTSEQYF. CDR3 DNA sequence: TGTGCCAGCAGTTCCTACCGCGGGGGCGGGACGAGCGAGCAGTACTTC. Based on the CDR3 plus reference TRBV5-5 and TRBJ2-7, the full variable domain is DAGVTQSPTHLIKTRGQQVTLRCSPISGHKSVSWYQQVLGQGPQFIFQYYEKEERGRGNFPDRFSARQFPNYSSELNVNALLLGDSALYLCASSSYRGGGTSEQYFGPGTRLTVT.

A note on this clone: A read error is the likely source, as a far larger clone sits one nucleotide away. The gene calls are TRBV30 and TRBJ1-5; D gene ambiguous. Germline CDR1 is GTSNPN and CDR2 is SVGIG (reference sequence). The CDR3 is 12 residues long. DNA for the CDR3: TGTGCCCGGAGTGGGAGCAATCAGCCCCAGCATTTT. It translates to CARSGSNQPQHF.

Notes on this clone: Other DNA sequences from this sample encode an identical CDR3 as well. The V and J genes are TRBV18 and TRBJ2-7; D is possibly TRBD2 (5 bases). Trimming took 3 bases from V and 0 from J, leaving 9 bases between them. The V gene's germline CDR1 is KGHSH and CDR2 LQKENI. The length of the CDR3 is 14 residues. CDR3 amino acids: CASSPSGVSYEQYF. The CDR3 nucleotides read TGTGCCAGCTCACCCTCCGGGGTCTCCTACGAGCAGTACTTC.

The V call is TRBV5-1, the J call TRBJ2-5; 8 positions match TRBD2. V lost 1 base, J lost 9 bases, and 17 bases stayed unmatched. Germline V gene lookup returns CDR1 SGHRS and CDR2 YFSETQ. The CDR3 extends over 17 amino acids. DNA of the CDR3: TGCGCCAGCAGCTTGACCCCCTACTCGCGGGGGGAGGATCCCCAGTACTTC. Translated: CASSLTPYSRGEDPQYF.